The rows below give T cell receptor beta chains drawn from one sample of a study of T cells in localized non-small cell lung cancer. TCRdb's table, derived via immunoSEQ multiplex PCR, lists solely in-frame clones and lacks some. This table holds 45,000 to 70,000 clones, roughly 85% found once. The sample was peripheral blood, taken before any cancer treatment. These receptors originate from a woman aged 40-69 years with stage I lung adenocarcinoma. The CDR3 runs from the conserved cysteine through the conserved F or W. D genes are given only for firm matches. Clone sizes are given selectively: once, few, many, or a class where the clone is expanded.

CDR3 DNA: TGTGCCAGCAGCGATGGCAGGGTCAAAGTAGAGCAGTTCTTC
CDR3 protein: CASSDGRVKVEQFF
J gene: TRBJ2-1
V gene: TRBV9
clone size: NA
D gene: NA

CDR3 DNA: TGCGCCAGCAGCTTGGGGACAGCTAACTATGGCTACACCTTC
CDR3 protein: CASSLGTANYGYTF
J gene: TRBJ1-2
V gene: TRBV5-1
clone size: NA
D gene: NA

CDR3 DNA: TGTGCCAGTAGTTACTCCGGGACTAGCGGGGGGAATGAGCAGTTCTTC
CDR3 protein: CASSYSGTSGGNEQFF
J gene: TRBJ2-1
V gene: TRBV19
clone size: NA
D gene: TRBD2

CDR3 DNA: TGTGCCAGCAGCTCAGGAGATAACTATGGCTACACCTTC
CDR3 protein: CASSSGDNYGYTF
J gene: TRBJ1-2
V gene: TRBV28
clone size: NA
D gene: NA

CDR3 DNA: TGCAGCGTTGACCGGGGAGGAGAGACCCAGTACTTC
CDR3 protein: CSVDRGGETQYF
J gene: TRBJ2-5
V gene: TRBV29-1
clone size: NA
D gene: NA

CDR3 DNA: TGCAGTGCCAGCGGAATAAGCGGCTACACCTTC
CDR3 protein: CSASGISGYTF
J gene: TRBJ1-2
V gene: TRBV20-1
clone size: NA
D gene: NA

CDR3 DNA: TGTGCCAGCAGTGGCCGGGACAGGGGTGCTTCACCCCTCCACTTT
CDR3 protein: CASSGRDRGASPLHF
J gene: TRBJ1-6
V gene: TRBV2
clone size: few
D gene: TRBD1

CDR3 DNA: TGTGCCAGCAGCTTGAAAACCTACGAGCAGTACTTC
CDR3 protein: CASSLKTYEQYF
J gene: TRBJ2-7
V gene: TRBV5-6
clone size: NA
D gene: NA

CDR3 DNA: TGTGCCAGCAGCCCTCAAATCGGGGGTGGGGACATTCAGTACTTC
CDR3 protein: CASSPQIGGGDIQYF
J gene: TRBJ2-4
V gene: TRBV7-2
clone size: NA
D gene: NA

CDR3 DNA: TGTGCCAGCGGACAGGGCTACGAGCAGTACTTC
CDR3 protein: CASGQGYEQYF
J gene: TRBJ2-7
V gene: TRBV6-5
clone size: NA
D gene: TRBD1

CDR3 DNA: TGTGCTAGCAGCTTAGGAATTGGGACAGATGCTTTCTTT
CDR3 protein: CASSLGIGTDAFF
J gene: TRBJ1-1
V gene: TRBV7-7
clone size: NA
D gene: TRBD1

CDR3 DNA: TGTGCCAGCAGTTACTCGAAAACTAGCGGGTATCAGTACTTC
CDR3 protein: CASSYSKTSGYQYF
J gene: TRBJ2-4
V gene: TRBV6-5
clone size: NA
D gene: TRBD2

CDR3 DNA: TGTGCCAGCAGTAGCCGGGACTCGTACAATGAGCAGTTCTTC
CDR3 protein: CASSSRDSYNEQFF
J gene: TRBJ2-1
V gene: TRBV27
clone size: NA
D gene: NA

CDR3 DNA: TGTGCCAGCAGCTTGGGTCCTGGCACAGATACGCAGTATTTT
CDR3 protein: CASSLGPGTDTQYF
J gene: TRBJ2-3
V gene: TRBV5-6
clone size: NA
D gene: NA

CDR3 DNA: TGTGCCAGCAGTCAAGGGACAGGAGTCTACAATGAGCAGTTCTTC
CDR3 protein: CASSQGTGVYNEQFF
J gene: TRBJ2-1
V gene: TRBV7-9
clone size: once
D gene: TRBD1

CDR3 DNA: TGTGCCAGCTCACCACCAAAGCGGATGAGCACAGATACGCAGTATTTT
CDR3 protein: CASSPPKRMSTDTQYF
J gene: TRBJ2-3
V gene: TRBV18
clone size: NA
D gene: NA

CDR3 DNA: TGTGCCAGCAGCCCAATGCTACAGGGATTAAATCAGCCCCAGCATTTT
CDR3 protein: CASSPMLQGLNQPQHF
J gene: TRBJ1-5
V gene: TRBV4-2
clone size: NA
D gene: NA

CDR3 DNA: TGTGCCAGTGGGACTAGCGGGGTTCGCACAGATACGCAGTATTTT
CDR3 protein: CASGTSGVRTDTQYF
J gene: TRBJ2-3
V gene: TRBV19
clone size: once
D gene: TRBD2

CDR3 DNA: TGTGCCAGTAGTACGACAGGGGGCGCAAGCATTCAGTACTTC
CDR3 protein: CASSTTGGASIQYF
J gene: TRBJ2-4
V gene: TRBV19
clone size: NA
D gene: TRBD1

CDR3 DNA: TGTGCCAGCAGCTTAGTTCGGGTCAAAGCGGGGGTTTACAATGAGCAGTTCTTC
CDR3 protein: CASSLVRVKAGVYNEQFF
J gene: TRBJ2-1
V gene: TRBV11-2
clone size: NA
D gene: TRBD2

CDR3 DNA: TGTGCCAGCAGCTTCGAGCTTAATAGCAATCAGCCCCAGCATTTT
CDR3 protein: CASSFELNSNQPQHF
J gene: TRBJ1-5
V gene: TRBV7-2
clone size: once
D gene: NA

CDR3 DNA: TGTGCCAGCTCTCCGGGACAGGGGATGACTGGCTACACCTTC
CDR3 protein: CASSPGQGMTGYTF
J gene: TRBJ1-2
V gene: TRBV19
clone size: NA
D gene: TRBD1

CDR3 DNA: TGTGCCAGCAGCGACACAGGATTTAAATCCTACAATGAGCAGTTCTTC
CDR3 protein: CASSDTGFKSYNEQFF
J gene: TRBJ2-1
V gene: TRBV7-3
clone size: NA
D gene: NA

CDR3 DNA: TGCAGCGCCACCGGGACTAGCGGGGGAATCTCCTACGAGCAGTACTTC
CDR3 protein: CSATGTSGGISYEQYF
J gene: TRBJ2-7
V gene: TRBV29-1
clone size: NA
D gene: TRBD2

CDR3 DNA: TGCAGTGCAATGAAGAGTGAAGCTTTCTTT
CDR3 protein: CSAMKSEAFF
J gene: TRBJ1-1
V gene: TRBV20-1
clone size: NA
D gene: NA

CDR3 DNA: TGTGCCAGTAGTACCGGGGGAGCGGCCTATGAAGGAAACACCATATATTTT
CDR3 protein: CASSTGGAAYEGNTIYF
J gene: TRBJ1-3
V gene: TRBV19
clone size: NA
D gene: NA

CDR3 DNA: TGTGCCAGCAGCTTATCCAGAGGCGAGGAGACCCAGTACTTC
CDR3 protein: CASSLSRGEETQYF
J gene: TRBJ2-5
V gene: TRBV7-2
clone size: NA
D gene: NA

CDR3 DNA: TGTGCCTGGAGTGTACTTGCAGGGAGCTCCTATAATTCACCCCTCCACTTT
CDR3 protein: CAWSVLAGSSYNSPLHF
J gene: TRBJ1-6
V gene: TRBV30
clone size: NA
D gene: NA

CDR3 DNA: TGTGCCTGGAATCTGCCTAGGACCGGGGAGCTGTTTTTT
CDR3 protein: CAWNLPRTGELFF
J gene: TRBJ2-2
V gene: TRBV30
clone size: NA
D gene: NA

CDR3 DNA: TGTGCCAGCAGCTTAGGGACACTCGGCAACTATGGCTACACCTTC
CDR3 protein: CASSLGTLGNYGYTF
J gene: TRBJ1-2
V gene: TRBV11-2
clone size: NA
D gene: NA

CDR3 DNA: TGTGCCAGCAGTCCCCCGGTGTTCGAGCAGTACTTC
CDR3 protein: CASSPPVFEQYF
J gene: TRBJ2-7
V gene: TRBV6-5
clone size: few
D gene: NA

CDR3 DNA: TGTGCCAGCGAAGCACAGGGTTTCAATCAGCCCCAGCATTTT
CDR3 protein: CASEAQGFNQPQHF
J gene: TRBJ1-5
V gene: TRBV11-2
clone size: NA
D gene: NA

CDR3 DNA: TGTGCCAGCAGCACAGGAGATGGCTACACCTTC
CDR3 protein: CASSTGDGYTF
J gene: TRBJ1-2
V gene: TRBV6-5
clone size: NA
D gene: NA

CDR3 DNA: TGTGCCAGCAGCTTACAGGGTCATGGCTACACCTTC
CDR3 protein: CASSLQGHGYTF
J gene: TRBJ1-2
V gene: TRBV7-2
clone size: NA
D gene: NA

CDR3 DNA: TGTGCCAGTAGTAGCCGGGACAGATACGAGCAGTACTTC
CDR3 protein: CASSSRDRYEQYF
J gene: TRBJ2-7
V gene: TRBV19
clone size: NA
D gene: TRBD1

CDR3 DNA: TGTGCCAGTAAGGGCAAGCGTCTTGCAACTAATGAAAAACTGTTTTTT
CDR3 protein: CASKGKRLATNEKLFF
J gene: TRBJ1-4
V gene: TRBV19
clone size: NA
D gene: NA

CDR3 DNA: TGTGCCAGCAGTTACCCACCGATAGGAGACACTGAAGCTTTCTTT
CDR3 protein: CASSYPPIGDTEAFF
J gene: TRBJ1-1
V gene: TRBV6-6
clone size: NA
D gene: NA

CDR3 DNA: TGTGCCAGCAGCGTATGGCGGGGGAATACAGATACGCAGTATTTT
CDR3 protein: CASSVWRGNTDTQYF
J gene: TRBJ2-3
V gene: TRBV9
clone size: NA
D gene: TRBD2

CDR3 DNA: TGCGCCAGCAGTGCCGGGACGGGAAATCTCCACTTC
CDR3 protein: CASSAGTGNLHF
J gene: TRBJ2-7
V gene: TRBV10-1
clone size: NA
D gene: NA

CDR3 DNA: TGCGCCAGCAGCCTAAGTGGGCTAGCCGAGACCCAGTACTTC
CDR3 protein: CASSLSGLAETQYF
J gene: TRBJ2-5
V gene: TRBV4-3
clone size: NA
D gene: NA